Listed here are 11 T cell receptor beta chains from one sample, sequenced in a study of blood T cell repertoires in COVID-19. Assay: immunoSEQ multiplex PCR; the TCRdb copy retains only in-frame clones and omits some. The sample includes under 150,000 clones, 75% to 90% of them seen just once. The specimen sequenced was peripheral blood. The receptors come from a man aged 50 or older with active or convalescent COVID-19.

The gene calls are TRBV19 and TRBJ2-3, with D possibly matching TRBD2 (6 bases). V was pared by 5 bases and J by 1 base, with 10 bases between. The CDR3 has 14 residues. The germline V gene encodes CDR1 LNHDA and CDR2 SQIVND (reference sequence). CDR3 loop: CASSLASGTDTQYF. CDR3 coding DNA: TGTGCCAGTAGTCTGGCTAGCGGCACAGATACGCAGTATTTT. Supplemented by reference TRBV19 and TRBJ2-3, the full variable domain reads DGGITQSPKYLFRKEGQNVTLSCEQNLNHDAMYWYRQDPGQGLRLIYYSQIVNDFQKGDIAEGYSVSREKKESFPLTVTSAQKNPTAFYLCASSLASGTDTQYFGPGTRLTVL.

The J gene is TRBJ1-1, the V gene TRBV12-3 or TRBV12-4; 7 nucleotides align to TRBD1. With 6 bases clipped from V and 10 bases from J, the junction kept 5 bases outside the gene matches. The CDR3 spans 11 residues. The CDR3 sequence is CASRLTGPAFF. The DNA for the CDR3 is TGTGCCAGCAGGTTGACAGGGCCAGCTTTCTTT.

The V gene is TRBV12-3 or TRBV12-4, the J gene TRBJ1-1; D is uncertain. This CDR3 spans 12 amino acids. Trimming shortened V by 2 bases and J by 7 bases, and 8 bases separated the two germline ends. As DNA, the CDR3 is TGTGCCAGCAGTTTATTTCGGTTTGAAGCTTTCTTT. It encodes CASSLFRFEAFF.

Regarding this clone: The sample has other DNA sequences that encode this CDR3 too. The CDR3 nucleotides read TGTGCCAGTAGTGGCACTATGAACACTGAAGCTTTCTTT. Translation: CASSGTMNTEAFF. The chain uses TRBV19 and TRBJ1-1; D is uncertain. Trimming cost V 5 bases and J 0 bases, with 7 bases left between them. CDR1 is LNHDA, CDR2 SQIVND, per germline (reference sequence). CDR3 length equals 13 residues.

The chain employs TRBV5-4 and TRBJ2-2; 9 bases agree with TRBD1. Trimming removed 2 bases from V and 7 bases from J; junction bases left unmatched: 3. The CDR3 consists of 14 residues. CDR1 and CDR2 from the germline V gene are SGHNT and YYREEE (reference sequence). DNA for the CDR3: TGTGCCAGCAGCTTACAGGGGGCTCGCGGGGAGCTGTTTTTT. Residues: CASSLQGARGELFF.

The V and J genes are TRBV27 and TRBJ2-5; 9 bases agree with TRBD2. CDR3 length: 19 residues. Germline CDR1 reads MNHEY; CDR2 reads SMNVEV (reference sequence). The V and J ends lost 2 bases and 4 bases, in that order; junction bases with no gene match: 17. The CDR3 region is CASSLGWREGPLRIETQYF. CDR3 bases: TGTGCCAGCAGTTTAGGCTGGCGGGAGGGCCCGCTAAGAATAGAGACCCAGTACTTC.

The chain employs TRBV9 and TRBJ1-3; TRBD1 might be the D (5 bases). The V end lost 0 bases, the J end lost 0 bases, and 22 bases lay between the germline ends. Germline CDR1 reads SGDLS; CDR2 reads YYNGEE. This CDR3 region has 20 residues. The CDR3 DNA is TGTGCCAGCAGCGTAGCCCCACTAATGTCCCAGGGCTACTCTGGAAACACCATATATTTT. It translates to CASSVAPLMSQGYSGNTIYF.

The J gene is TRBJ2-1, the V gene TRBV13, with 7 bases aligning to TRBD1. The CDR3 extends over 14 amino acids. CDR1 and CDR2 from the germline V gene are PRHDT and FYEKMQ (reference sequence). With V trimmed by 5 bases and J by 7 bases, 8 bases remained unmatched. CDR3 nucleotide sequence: TGTGCCAGCAGCAGCCGGGACAGACAAAATGAGCAGTTCTTC. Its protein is CASSSRDRQNEQFF.

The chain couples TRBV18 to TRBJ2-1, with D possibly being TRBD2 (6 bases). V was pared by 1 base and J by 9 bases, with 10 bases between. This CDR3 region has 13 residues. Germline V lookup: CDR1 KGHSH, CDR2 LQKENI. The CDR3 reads CASSPRREAEQFF. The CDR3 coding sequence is TGTGCCAGCTCACCACGTAGGGAGGCTGAGCAGTTCTTC.

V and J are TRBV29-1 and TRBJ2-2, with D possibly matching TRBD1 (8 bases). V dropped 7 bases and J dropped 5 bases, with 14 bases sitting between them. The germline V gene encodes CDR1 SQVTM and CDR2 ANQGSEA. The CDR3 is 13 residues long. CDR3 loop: CSGTGGGTGELFF. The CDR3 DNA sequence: TGCAGCGGAACAGGGGGGGGAACCGGGGAGCTGTTTTTT.

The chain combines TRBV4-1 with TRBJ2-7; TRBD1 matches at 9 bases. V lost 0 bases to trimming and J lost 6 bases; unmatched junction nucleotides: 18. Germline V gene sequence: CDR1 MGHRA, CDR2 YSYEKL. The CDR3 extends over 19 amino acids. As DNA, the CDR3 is TGCGCCAGCAGCCAAGATCCCGGGACAGGGCGGTATCCTCTGAGCGAGCAGTACTTC. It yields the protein CASSQDPGTGRYPLSEQYF.